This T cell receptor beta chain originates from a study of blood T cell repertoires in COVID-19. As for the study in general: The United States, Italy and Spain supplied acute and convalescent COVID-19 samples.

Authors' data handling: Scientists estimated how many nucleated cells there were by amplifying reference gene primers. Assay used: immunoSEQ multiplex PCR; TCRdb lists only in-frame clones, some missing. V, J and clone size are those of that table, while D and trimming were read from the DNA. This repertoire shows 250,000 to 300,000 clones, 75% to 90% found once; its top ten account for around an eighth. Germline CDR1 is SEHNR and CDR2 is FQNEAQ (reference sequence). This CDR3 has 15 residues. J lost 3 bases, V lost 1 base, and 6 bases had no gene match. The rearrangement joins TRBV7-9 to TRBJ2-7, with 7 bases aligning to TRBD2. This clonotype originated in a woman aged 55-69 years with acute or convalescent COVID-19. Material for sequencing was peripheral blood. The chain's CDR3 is CASSLGGRGNYEQYF. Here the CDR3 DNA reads TGTGCCAGCAGCTTAGGAGGGCGGGGGAACTACGAGCAGTACTTC.